Below are 26 T cell receptor beta chains sequenced from a single sample in a study of beta chain features in type 1 diabetes. Findings of the study overall: People with Type 1 diabetes carried modestly yet significantly shorter TCRB CDR3s in all four CD4+ subsets.

The study reverse transcribed the entire isolated RNA, so it sequenced expressed TCRB transcripts. Sequencing used immunoSEQ multiplex PCR; TCRdb keeps in-frame clones, though not all of them. The sample has approximately 360,000 clones, around 13% seen once. These receptors are not linked to any known antigen. Sample: naive CD4+ T cells from blood. The receptors here all came from a woman in her late teens or twenties with type 1 diabetes.

Only a few counts were recorded for this clone. The chain combines TRBV7-9 with TRBJ1-2; the D is unclear. The germline V and J ends were trimmed by 2 bases and 4 bases, with 8 bases remaining between them. This CDR3 comprises 13 residues. Germline CDR1 SEHNR, CDR2 FQNEAQ (reference sequence). The CDR3 bases are TGTGCCAGCAGCTTACCGGAGGTCTATGGCTACACCTTC. This codes for CASSLPEVYGYTF.

This chain links TRBV5-4 with TRBJ2-5, with D possibly being TRBD2 (5 bases). Trimming removed 1 base at V and 1 base at J, with 14 bases between. Germline values: CDR1 SGHNT, CDR2 YYREEE (reference sequence). The CDR3 runs 16 residues. The CDR3: CASSLSSRASQETQYF. CDR3 in DNA: TGTGCCAGCAGCTTGTCCTCGCGGGCTAGCCAAGAGACCCAGTACTTC. Based on the CDR3 plus reference TRBV5-4 and TRBJ2-5, the full variable domain is ETGVTQSPTHLIKTRGQQVTLRCSSQSGHNTVSWYQQALGQGPQFIFQYYREEENGRGNFPPRFSGLQFPNYSSELNVNALELDDSALYLCASSLSSRASQETQYFGPGTRLLVL.

The genes are TRBV7-2 and TRBJ2-7; 8 nucleotides align to TRBD1. V lost 5 bases and J lost 6; bases outside the gene matches: 9. This CDR3 has 14 amino acids. Germline V gene data show CDR1 as SGHTA and CDR2 as FQGNSA. The CDR3 DNA sequence: TGTGCCAGCAGCATGGGACAGGCTTTTGGCGAGCAGTACTTC. It specifies CASSMGQAFGEQYF.

This sequence joins TRBV21-1 and TRBJ2-7; TRBD1 is taken as the D call from the table, unchecked against the DNA. TRBV21-1 is reported as a pseudogene. This CDR3 has 12 amino acids. In DNA, the CDR3 is TGTGCCAGCACCGGACAGGGCTACGAGCAGTACTTC. Amino acid sequence: CASTGQGYEQYF.

This clone was observed a few times. The chain combines TRBV7-2 with TRBJ1-1, with unresolved D. Germline values: CDR1 SGHTA, CDR2 FQGNSA. The CDR3 contains 14 residues. Trimming took off 5 bases at V and 1 base at J, with 11 bases between the two ends. CDR3 loop: CASSPPGENTEAFF. CDR3 coding DNA: TGTGCCAGCAGCCCGCCCGGGGAGAACACTGAAGCTTTCTTT.

A few counts support this clone. This chain links TRBV11-3 with TRBJ2-1; TRBD2 is a possible D gene (6 bases). The CDR3 totals 19 residues. Germline V lookup: CDR1 SGHNT, CDR2 YENEEA. V shed 3 bases and J shed 4 bases, with 25 bases lying between them. The CDR3 spells CASSFREDPRMTKYNEQFF. CDR3 in DNA: TGTGCCAGCAGCTTCAGGGAGGACCCAAGGATGACTAAATACAATGAGCAGTTCTTC.

The chain joins TRBV29-1 to TRBJ1-1, with 11 bases identical to TRBD1. V was pared by 4 bases and J by 4 bases, with 5 bases of the junction left unmatched. This CDR3 has 14 residues. Germline CDR1 and CDR2: SQVTM and ANQGSEA. CDR3 nucleotides: TGCAGCGTTGTATTAGGGACAGGGGGCACTGAAGCTTTCTTT. This translates into CSVVLGTGGTEAFF.

This chain links TRBV4-1 with TRBJ1-5; D is uncertain. The CDR3 sequence is 15 residues long. Deletions cut 4 bases from V and 0 bases from J, with 10 bases between. From germline, CDR1 is MGHRA and CDR2 YSYEKL. DNA of the CDR3: TGCGCCAGCAGCCCTCAACAGAATAGCAATCAGCCCCAGCATTTT. Protein product: CASSPQQNSNQPQHF.

This clone was observed a handful of times. This rearrangement joins TRBV5-6 to TRBJ2-5, with D hard to call. V was shortened by 0 bases and J by 4 bases, with 7 bases between the two germline ends. The CDR3 length is 13 residues. Germline V gene lookup returns CDR1 SGHDT and CDR2 YYEEEE. The CDR3, as DNA: TGTGCCAGCAGCTTGGTTGGCGGAGAGACCCAGTACTTC. Its protein product is CASSLVGGETQYF.

This clone appeared a few times. This chain uses TRBV27 with TRBJ2-2; D is uncertain. The germline V and J ends were trimmed by 3 bases and 2 bases, with 10 bases remaining between them. CDR3 size: 15 residues. CDR1 and CDR2 from the germline V gene are MNHEY and SMNVEV (reference sequence). CDR3 sequence (DNA): TGTGCCAGCAGTTTCCAGGTTACAAACACCGGGGAGCTGTTTTTT. Amino acid sequence: CASSFQVTNTGELFF.

The chain carries TRBV28 and TRBJ1-5, with D hard to call. Trimming stripped 6 bases from V and 3 bases from J, with 12 bases between. The CDR3 covers 14 residues. Per the germline V gene, CDR1 is MDHEN and CDR2 is SYDVKM. CDR3 amino acids: CASRVGINNQPQHF. CDR3 nucleotide sequence: TGTGCCAGCAGGGTGGGCATAAACAATCAGCCCCAGCATTTT.

This clone was detected only a few times. The chain joins TRBV10-2 to TRBJ2-3; possible D gene TRBD2, 5 bases. V was clipped by 4 bases and J by 8 bases, with 16 bases between them. Looked up from germline, CDR1 is WSHSY and CDR2 is SAAADI. This CDR3 contains 14 residues. In DNA, the CDR3 is TGCGCCAGCAGTGGTCTAGCCCCAGGAGGTACGCAGTATTTT. Protein: CASSGLAPGGTQYF.

The chain links TRBV23-1 to TRBJ2-7; TRBD2 is a possible D gene (6 bases). TRBV23-1 is placed among ORFs of uncertain function. Trimming left V 4 bases short and J 5 bases short, with 12 bases between. This CDR3 spans 13 amino acids. The CDR3 here is CASSLPGVHEQYF. The DNA of the CDR3 is TGCGCCAGCAGTCTCCCGGGGGTCCACGAGCAGTACTTC.

This clone was seen a handful of times. V and J are TRBV6-6 and TRBJ2-7; perhaps TRBD1 as D (5 bases). Trimming left V 0 bases short and J 2 bases short, with 8 bases between. Per germline, CDR1 MNHNY and CDR2 SVGAGI (reference sequence). CDR3 length: 14 residues. Here the CDR3 reads CASSYSSGTYEQYF. Here the CDR3 DNA reads TGTGCCAGCAGTTACTCATCAGGGACCTACGAGCAGTACTTC.

V is TRBV7-2 and J is TRBJ1-2; D is possibly TRBD1 (5 bases). V dropped 2 bases and J dropped 8 bases, with 12 bases sitting between them. Germline CDR1 and CDR2: SGHTA and FQGNSA. This CDR3 has 13 amino acids. This chain's CDR3 is CASSLLGETGYTF. In nucleotides, the CDR3 is TGTGCCAGCAGCTTATTAGGGGAAACCGGCTACACCTTC.

The V and J genes are TRBV7-2 and TRBJ1-2, with 10 bases matching TRBD1. Germline V gene sequence: CDR1 SGHTA, CDR2 FQGNSA. The CDR3 has 14 amino acids. V lost 5 bases to trimming and J lost 3 bases; unmatched junction nucleotides: 3. CDR3 sequence: CASSIDRGHYGYTF. The CDR3 DNA reads TGTGCCAGCAGCATAGACAGGGGGCACTATGGCTACACCTTC.

This rearrangement joins TRBV5-1 to TRBJ1-6; 10 nucleotides agree with TRBD1. CDR3 size: 15 residues. V lost 7 bases to trimming and J lost 12 bases; unmatched junction nucleotides: 13. Germline V gene data show CDR1 as SGHRS and CDR2 as YFSETQ. The CDR3 loop is CASGDDRGPDGPLHF. The CDR3 bases are TGCGCCAGCGGGGACGACAGGGGGCCAGACGGACCCCTCCACTTT.

The chain combines TRBV5-1 with TRBJ2-3, with 7 bases identical to TRBD2. Looked up from germline, CDR1 is SGHRS and CDR2 is YFSETQ. CDR3 length equals 16 residues. J lost 2 bases, V lost 0 bases, and 6 bases had no gene match. CDR3 sequence reads: CASSLEAGAVTDTQYF. Written as DNA, the CDR3 is TGCGCCAGCAGCTTGGAGGCGGGAGCCGTCACAGATACGCAGTATTTT.

The chain is built from TRBV7-9 and TRBJ1-2; D not certain. Germline V gene sequence: CDR1 SEHNR, CDR2 FQNEAQ (reference sequence). The CDR3 consists of 13 residues. V was cut by 0 bases and J by 8 bases, with 10 bases left in between. As DNA, the CDR3 is TGTGCCAGCAGCTTAGCGGGCTCTGGGGGCTACACCTTC. Translating gives CASSLAGSGGYTF.

This chain connects TRBV4-3 to TRBJ2-1; 9 bases align to TRBD2. The CDR3 contains 17 residues. Trimming cost V 0 bases and J 7 bases; bases outside gene matches: 10. Looked up from germline, CDR1 is LGHNA and CDR2 is YSLEER. The CDR3 loop reads CASSQDVGSGSFNEQFF. The CDR3 DNA follows: TGCGCCAGCAGCCAAGATGTGGGTAGCGGGAGCTTTAATGAGCAGTTCTTC.

This sequence joins TRBV10-3 and TRBJ1-2; TRBD1 might be the D (5 bases). The CDR3 is made up of 13 amino acids. Per germline, CDR1 ENHRY and CDR2 SYGVKD. V was clipped by 2 bases and J by 8 bases, with 12 bases between them. Here the CDR3 DNA reads TGTGCCATCAGTGAGGACAGAATTATCGGCTACACCTTC. It yields the protein CAISEDRIIGYTF.

This clone was counted only a few times. The chain links TRBV14 to TRBJ2-5; D is undetermined. Per the germline V gene, CDR1 is SGHDN and CDR2 is FVKESK. The CDR3 consists of 11 residues. The V end was cut by 4 bases, the J end by 6 bases, with 6 bases between. CDR3 sequence reads: CASSLSQTQYF. The CDR3 DNA reads as TGTGCCAGCAGCCTCTCCCAGACCCAGTACTTC. Looking up the rest from reference TRBV14 and TRBJ2-5 gives the full variable domain: EAGVTQFPSHSVIEKGQTVTLRCDPISGHDNLYWYRRVMGKEIKFLLHFVKESKQDESGMPNNRFLAERTGGTYSTLKVQPAELEDSGVYFCASSLSQTQYFGPGTRLLVL.

This clone was counted a few times. The chain couples TRBV4-2 to TRBJ2-1; tentative D call: TRBD2 (6 bases). The V end lost 3 bases, the J end lost 2 bases, and 20 bases lay between the germline ends. CDR1 is LGHNA and CDR2 is YNFKEQ in the germline V gene. This CDR3 contains 18 residues. CDR3 amino acids: CASSHDPISGTTYNEQFF. CDR3 DNA sequence: TGTGCCAGCAGCCACGATCCCATTAGCGGTACTACCTACAATGAGCAGTTCTTC.

The V call is TRBV6-6, the J call TRBJ2-1, with 9 bases identical to TRBD1. Looked up from germline, CDR1 is MNHNY and CDR2 is SVGAGI (reference sequence). The V segment lost 6 bases and the J segment 8 bases; nucleotides outside the gene matches: 5. This CDR3 comprises 13 residues. This CDR3 is CASRGTGLDEQFF. Written as DNA, the CDR3 is TGTGCCAGCAGGGGGACAGGGTTGGATGAGCAGTTCTTC.

The CDR3 is CASSLEGSGYTF. CDR3 nucleotide sequence: TGTGCCAGCAGCTTAGAAGGGAGCGGCTACACCTTC. This chain links TRBV7-9 with TRBJ1-2, with D unclear. V lost 1 base, J lost 8 bases, and 8 bases lay in between. Germline lookup yields CDR1 SEHNR and CDR2 FQNEAQ (reference sequence). The CDR3 has 12 residues.

This chain links TRBV6-5 with TRBJ1-1; D uncertain. The CDR3 covers 13 residues. In germline, CDR1 is MNHEY, CDR2 SVGAGI. With 7 bases removed from V and 1 base from J, the gap between germline ends came to 10 bases. The CDR3 nucleotides read TGTGCCAGCAAGAGGTCCTCGAACACTGAAGCTTTCTTT. Translated, it gives CASKRSSNTEAFF.